This T cell receptor (beta chain) was retrieved from a study of shared clonotypes between healthy human individuals. Whole-study results and caveats: Among donors, clonotype sharing was expected to be affected by sequencing depth. Clonotypes that were shared across a handful of donors made up approximately 5.1% of naive CD4 clonotypes.

Germline values: CDR1 SGHDT, CDR2 YYEEEE. The V and J ends lost 4 bases and 6 bases respectively, with 18 bases between them. The CDR3 sequence is 15 residues long. To note about this clone: What it binds is not known.

An even split of each subset's genomic DNA across several immunoSEQ plates was performed. Some clones are missing from TCRdb's copy, which holds only in-frame ones; the method was immunoSEQ multiplex PCR. The sample yields fewer than 1.6 million clones, approximately 98.5% seen once. Each donor was a Caucasian adult residing in Nashville, Tennessee. Input material: naive CD4+ T cells sorted from blood. Subset given: CD45RA+ positively selected. This clonotype originated in a man aged 25-40 years in good health. The V call is TRBV5-6, the J call TRBJ2-3; a possible D gene is TRBD1 (5 bases). CDR3 DNA sequence: TGTGCCAGCAGCCTGTCGGTTGACAGTAGGGATACGCAGTATTTT. This translates into CASSLSVDSRDTQYF.